This T cell receptor beta chain originates from a study of siplizumab effects on memory and regulatory T cells. The CDR3 is made up of 16 amino acids. The V gene end was trimmed by 0 bases and the J gene end by 6 bases; junction bases not matched to a gene: 6. The germline V gene encodes CDR1 ENHRY and CDR2 SYGVKD. Study-wide points: A small minority of alloreactive clones were mapped to unstimulated subsets. Alloreactive sequences from unstimulated CD4+ memory cells fell significantly with siplizumab.

Here immunoSEQ multiplex PCR was the method, and the copy in TCRdb shows in-frame clones only, minus some. The data show tens of thousands of clones, roughly 87% seen once. Comment on this clone: Its antigen is undetermined.

V gene TRBV10-3 combines with J gene TRBJ2-1; 9 bases agree with TRBD2. This receptor was taken from a human donor in good health. Sequenced sample: naive CD8+ T cells sorted from blood. The CDR3 DNA reads as TGTGCCATCAGTGAGTCTAAGGGACTAGCTTCCAATGAGCAGTTCTTC. As protein: CAISESKGLASNEQFF.